This is a list of T cell receptor beta chains from one sample in a study of cytomegalovirus exposure and HLA in healthy donors. Produced via immunoSEQ multiplex PCR; TCRdb's table is partial and in-frame only. This sample yields 200,000 to 250,000 clones, of which about 81% are seen a single time; 2.5% to 3% belongs to the top ten. What was sequenced was PBMCs. All receptors derive from a woman in her forties in good health and CMV-seronegative. Each CDR3 is given with its conserved first and last residue. The D gene is left open where the match is weak. Clone size appears in some rows only: once, few, many, or a class for an expanded clone.

size,V,D,length,J,CDR3,DNA
.,TRBV4-1,.,17,TRBJ2-7,CASSQDPPSGSVDEQYF,TGCGCCAGCAGCCAAGATCCCCCCTCAGGGTCGGTTGACGAGCAGTACTTC
once,TRBV9,.,15,TRBJ2-5,CASSVAMARRETQYF,TGTGCCAGCAGCGTAGCTATGGCGCGGCGGGAGACCCAGTACTTC
.,TRBV27,TRBD1,14,TRBJ1-5,CASRGGQVNQPQHF,TGTGCCAGCAGAGGCGGACAGGTAAATCAGCCCCAGCATTTT
.,TRBV2,TRBD2,14,TRBJ2-7,CASSTGTSFYEQYF,TGTGCCAGCAGTACCGGGACTAGCTTTTACGAGCAGTACTTC
.,TRBV5-1,.,14,TRBJ1-1,CASSLDSLNTEAFF,TGCGCCAGCAGCCTGGACAGTCTGAACACTGAAGCTTTCTTT
.,TRBV7-3,TRBD2,14,TRBJ2-7,CASSPLAGVGEQYF,TGTGCCAGCAGCCCGCTAGCGGGAGTCGGCGAGCAGTACTTC
.,TRBV6-5,TRBD1,15,TRBJ1-3,CASRNTGEAGNTIYF,TGTGCCAGCAGAAATACAGGGGAGGCTGGAAACACCATATATTTT
once,TRBV19,.,12,TRBJ1-1,CATSGAATEAFF,TGTGCGACTAGTGGGGCGGCCACTGAAGCTTTCTTT
.,TRBV7-9,.,16,TRBJ1-5,CSSSLVRQTGTQPQHF,TGTTCCAGCAGCTTAGTTCGGCAGACTGGTACTCAGCCCCAGCATTTT
few,TRBV28,TRBD1,16,TRBJ2-7,CASSLRYRGLHYEQYF,TGTGCCAGCAGTTTACGCTACAGGGGTTTACACTACGAGCAGTACTTC
.,TRBV5-1,TRBD2,16,TRBJ2-7,CASSSHAGTSSFEQYF,TGCGCCAGCAGCTCACACGCCGGGACTAGCTCATTCGAGCAGTACTTC
.,TRBV15,TRBD1,15,TRBJ1-1,CATSRGGTGNTEAFF,TGTGCCACCAGCAGAGGGGGGACAGGAAACACTGAAGCTTTCTTT
.,TRBV9,TRBD1,19,TRBJ2-6,CASSVDPGQGLSGANVLTF,TGTGCCAGCAGCGTTGATCCGGGACAGGGTCTCTCTGGGGCCAACGTCCTGACTTTC
.,TRBV7-2,TRBD2,16,TRBJ2-3,CASSLSGRFEGGTQYF,TGTGCCAGCAGCCTTAGCGGGAGATTTGAAGGGGGTACGCAGTATTTT
.,TRBV2,TRBD2,12,TRBJ2-7,CARGGSGYEQYF,TGTGCCAGGGGAGGGAGCGGGTACGAGCAGTACTTC
.,TRBV30,TRBD2,12,TRBJ2-4,CAWNVGGNIQYF,TGTGCCTGGAATGTGGGGGGGAACATTCAGTACTTC
.,TRBV27,.,15,TRBJ2-7,CASSVVMGASYEQYF,TGTGCCAGCAGTGTCGTTATGGGGGCCTCCTACGAGCAGTACTTC
once,TRBV7-2,.,17,TRBJ2-1,CASSLTPALTLYNEQFF,TGTGCCAGCAGCTTAACCCCAGCCCTTACACTATACAATGAGCAGTTCTTC
once,TRBV7-9,.,12,TRBJ1-2,CASSLGQAGNTF,TGTGCCAGCAGCTTAGGACAGGCCGGGAACACCTTC
.,TRBV5-1,TRBD2,16,TRBJ2-7,CASSLAAGLAGEGQYF,TGCGCCAGCAGCTTGGCCGCGGGACTAGCGGGAGAAGGGCAGTACTTC
.,TRBV4-2,TRBD1,16,TRBJ2-4,CASSQDITDRGTIQYF,TGTGCCAGCAGCCAAGATATTACGGACAGGGGCACCATTCAGTACTTC
.,TRBV27,TRBD2,13,TRBJ2-1,CASSPGLAFEQFF,TGTGCCAGCAGCCCCGGACTAGCATTTGAGCAGTTCTTC
.,TRBV30,.,13,TRBJ1-5,CAWSRGINQPQHF,TGTGCCTGGAGCAGGGGAATAAATCAGCCCCAGCATTTT
.,TRBV27,TRBD1,15,TRBJ2-2,CASSLYRGIAGELFF,TGTGCCAGCAGTTTATACAGGGGGATCGCCGGGGAGCTGTTTTTT
.,TRBV5-1,TRBD2,14,TRBJ2-7,CASSLASGFYEQYF,TGCGCCAGCAGCTTGGCTAGCGGTTTCTACGAGCAGTACTTC
once,TRBV7-9,TRBD1,17,TRBJ2-2,CASSVQRAGGNTGELFF,TGTGCCAGCAGCGTACAAAGGGCAGGGGGTAACACCGGGGAGCTGTTTTTT
few,TRBV30,.,15,TRBJ1-2,CAWSRDSTGLYGYTF,TGTGCCTGGAGCCGAGACTCGACAGGACTCTATGGCTACACCTTC
.,TRBV4-1,.,15,TRBJ2-7,CASSQAPTGGYEQYF,TGCGCCAGCAGCCAAGCCCCCACAGGTGGCTACGAGCAGTACTTC